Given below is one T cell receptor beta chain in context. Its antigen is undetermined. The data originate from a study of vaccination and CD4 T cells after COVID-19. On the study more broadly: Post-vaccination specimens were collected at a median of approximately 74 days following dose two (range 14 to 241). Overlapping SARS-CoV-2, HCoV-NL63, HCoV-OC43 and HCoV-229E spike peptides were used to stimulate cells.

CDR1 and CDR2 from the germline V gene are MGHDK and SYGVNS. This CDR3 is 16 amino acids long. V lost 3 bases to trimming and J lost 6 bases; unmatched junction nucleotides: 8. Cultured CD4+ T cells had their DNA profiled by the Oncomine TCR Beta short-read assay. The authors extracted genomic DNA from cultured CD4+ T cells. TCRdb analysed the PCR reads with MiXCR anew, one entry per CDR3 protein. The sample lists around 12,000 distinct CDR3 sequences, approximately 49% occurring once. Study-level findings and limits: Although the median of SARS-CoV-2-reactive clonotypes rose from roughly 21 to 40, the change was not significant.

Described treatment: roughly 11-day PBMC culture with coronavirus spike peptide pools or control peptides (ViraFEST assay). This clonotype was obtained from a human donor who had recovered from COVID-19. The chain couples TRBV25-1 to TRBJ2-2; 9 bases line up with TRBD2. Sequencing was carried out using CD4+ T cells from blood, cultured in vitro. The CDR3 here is CASSDPLGGGAGELFF. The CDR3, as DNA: TGTGCCAGCAGTGACCCTCTTGGCGGGGGGGCCGGGGAGCTGTTTTTT. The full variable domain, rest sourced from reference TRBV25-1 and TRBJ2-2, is EADIYQTPRYLVIGTGKKITLECSQTMGHDKMYWYQQDPGMELHLIHYSYGVNSTEKGDLSSESTVSRIRTEHFPLTLESARPSHTSQYLCASSDPLGGGAGELFFGEGSRLTVL.